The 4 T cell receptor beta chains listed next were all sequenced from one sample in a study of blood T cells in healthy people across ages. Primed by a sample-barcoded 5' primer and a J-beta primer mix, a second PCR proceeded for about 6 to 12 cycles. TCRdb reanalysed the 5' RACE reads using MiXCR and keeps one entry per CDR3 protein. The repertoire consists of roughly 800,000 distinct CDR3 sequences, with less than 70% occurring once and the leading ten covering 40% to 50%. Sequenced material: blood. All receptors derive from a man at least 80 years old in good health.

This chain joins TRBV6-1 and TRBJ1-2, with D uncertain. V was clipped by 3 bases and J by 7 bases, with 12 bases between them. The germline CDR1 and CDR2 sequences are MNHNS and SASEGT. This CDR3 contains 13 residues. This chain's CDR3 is CASSDRTIAGYTF. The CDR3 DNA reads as TGTGCCAGCAGTGACAGGACGATCGCTGGCTACACCTTC.

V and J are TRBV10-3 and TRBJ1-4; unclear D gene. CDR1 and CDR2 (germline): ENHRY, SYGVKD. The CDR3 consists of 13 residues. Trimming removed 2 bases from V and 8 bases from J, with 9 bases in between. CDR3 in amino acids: CAISEPPAEKLFF. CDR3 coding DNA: TGTGCCATCAGTGAGCCGCCCGCAGAAAAACTGTTTTTT.

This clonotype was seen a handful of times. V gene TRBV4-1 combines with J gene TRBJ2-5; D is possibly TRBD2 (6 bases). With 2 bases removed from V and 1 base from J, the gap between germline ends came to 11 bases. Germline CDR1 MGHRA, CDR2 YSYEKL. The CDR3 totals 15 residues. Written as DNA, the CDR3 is TGCGCCAGCAGCCAATATGGAGGGCTCCAAGAGACCCAGTACTTC. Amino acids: CASSQYGGLQETQYF.

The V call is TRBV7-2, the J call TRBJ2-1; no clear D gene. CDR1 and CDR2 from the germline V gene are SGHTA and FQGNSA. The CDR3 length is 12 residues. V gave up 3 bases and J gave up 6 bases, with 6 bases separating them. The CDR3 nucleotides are TGTGCCAGCAGCTTTTGGGCCAATGAGCAGTTCTTC. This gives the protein CASSFWANEQFF.